This T cell receptor beta chain came from a study of blood T cell repertoires in COVID-19. Study-wide background: PBMCs, B-cell-depleted T cells, or T cells provided the cDNA or gDNA that made up the material.

Original handling: From reference gene primer amplification, estimates of nucleated cell counts were derived. Assay used: immunoSEQ multiplex PCR; TCRdb lists only in-frame clones, some missing. D and trimming come from the DNA, and the V and J calls and clone size come from that table. The sample holds roughly 380,000 clones; 88% are singletons and the top ten take 1%. The V gene end was trimmed by 2 bases and the J gene end by 4 bases; junction bases not matched to a gene: 12. Germline assignment: CDR1 SNHLY and CDR2 FYNNEI. This CDR3 region has 17 residues. The study assigned cohorts using participant-reported clinical history. Individuals in the exposed group had encountered a COVID-19 case within 2 weeks preceding study entry.

The chain joins TRBV2 to TRBJ2-3; 7 bases are a match to TRBD2. The receptor's source is a woman between 25 and 40 years old who had been exposed to COVID-19. The sample consisted of PBMCs or T cells enriched from blood (not recorded which). In nucleotides, the CDR3 is TGTGCCAGCAGTGAACTGGGAGGGAGGGCCCCCCCAGATACGCAGTATTTT. Protein sequence: CASSELGGRAPPDTQYF.